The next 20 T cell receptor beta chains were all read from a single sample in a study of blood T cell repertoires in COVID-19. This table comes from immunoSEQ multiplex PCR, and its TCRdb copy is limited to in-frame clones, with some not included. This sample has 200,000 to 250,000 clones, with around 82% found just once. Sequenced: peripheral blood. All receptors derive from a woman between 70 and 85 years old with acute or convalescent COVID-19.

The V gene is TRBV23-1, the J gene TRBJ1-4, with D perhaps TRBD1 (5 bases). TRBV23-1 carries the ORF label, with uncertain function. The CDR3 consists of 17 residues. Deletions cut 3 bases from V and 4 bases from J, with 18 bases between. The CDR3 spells CASSQGPGLKDNEKLFF. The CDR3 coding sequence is TGCGCCAGCAGTCAGGGGCCAGGGTTAAAGGATAATGAAAAACTGTTTTTT.

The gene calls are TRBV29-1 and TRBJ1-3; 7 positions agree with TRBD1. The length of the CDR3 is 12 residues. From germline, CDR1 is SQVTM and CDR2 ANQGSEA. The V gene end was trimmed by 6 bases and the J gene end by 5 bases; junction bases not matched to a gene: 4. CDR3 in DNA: TGCAGCGTCGGGACAGCTAGAAACACCATATATTTT. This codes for CSVGTARNTIYF.

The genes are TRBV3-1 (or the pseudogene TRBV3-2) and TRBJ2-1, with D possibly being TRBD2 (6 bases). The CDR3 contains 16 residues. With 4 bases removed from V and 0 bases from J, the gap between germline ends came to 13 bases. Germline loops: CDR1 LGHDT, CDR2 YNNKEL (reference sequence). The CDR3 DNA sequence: TGTGCCAGCAGCCCTTTAGCGGTTAGCTCCTACAATGAGCAGTTCTTC. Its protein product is CASSPLAVSSYNEQFF.

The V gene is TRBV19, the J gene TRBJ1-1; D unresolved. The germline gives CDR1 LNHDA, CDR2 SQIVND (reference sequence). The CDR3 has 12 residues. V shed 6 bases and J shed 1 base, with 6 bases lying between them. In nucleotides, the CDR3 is TGTGCCAGTAGCAGATCGAACACTGAAGCTTTCTTT. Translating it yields CASSRSNTEAFF.

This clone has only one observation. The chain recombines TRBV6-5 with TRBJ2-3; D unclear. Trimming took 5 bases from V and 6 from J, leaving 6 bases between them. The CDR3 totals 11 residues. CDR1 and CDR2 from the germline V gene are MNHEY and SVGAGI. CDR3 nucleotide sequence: TGTGCCAGCAGTATGGGCGATACGCAGTATTTT. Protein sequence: CASSMGDTQYF.

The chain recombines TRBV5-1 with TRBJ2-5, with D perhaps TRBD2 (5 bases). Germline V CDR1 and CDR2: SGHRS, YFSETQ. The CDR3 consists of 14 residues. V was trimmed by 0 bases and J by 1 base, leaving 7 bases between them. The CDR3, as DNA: TGCGCCAGCAGCTTGGTGGGAGTCCAAGAGACCCAGTACTTC. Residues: CASSLVGVQETQYF.

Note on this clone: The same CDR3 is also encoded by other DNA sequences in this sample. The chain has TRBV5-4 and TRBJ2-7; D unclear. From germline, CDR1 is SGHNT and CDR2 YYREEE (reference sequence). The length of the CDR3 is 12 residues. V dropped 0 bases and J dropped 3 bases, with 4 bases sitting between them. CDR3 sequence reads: CASSLDNYEQYF. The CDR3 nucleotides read TGTGCCAGCAGCTTGGATAACTACGAGCAGTACTTC.

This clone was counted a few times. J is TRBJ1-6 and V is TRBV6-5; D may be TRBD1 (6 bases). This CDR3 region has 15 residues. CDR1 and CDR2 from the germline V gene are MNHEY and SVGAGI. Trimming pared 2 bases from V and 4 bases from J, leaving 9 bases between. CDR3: CASSYGGRYNSPLHF. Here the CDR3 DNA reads TGTGCCAGCAGTTACGGGGGCCGATATAATTCACCCCTCCACTTT.

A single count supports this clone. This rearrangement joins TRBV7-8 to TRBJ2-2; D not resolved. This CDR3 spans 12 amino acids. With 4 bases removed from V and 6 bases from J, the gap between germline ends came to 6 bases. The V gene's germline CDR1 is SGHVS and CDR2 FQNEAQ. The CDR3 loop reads CASSSSPGELFF. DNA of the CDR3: TGTGCCAGCAGCTCATCCCCCGGGGAGCTGTTTTTT. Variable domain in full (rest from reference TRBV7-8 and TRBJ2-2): GAGVSQSPRYKVAKRGQDVALRCDPISGHVSLFWYQQALGQGPEFLTYFQNEAQLDKSGLPSDRFFAERPEGSVSTLKIQRTQQEDSAVYLCASSSSPGELFFGEGSRLTVL.

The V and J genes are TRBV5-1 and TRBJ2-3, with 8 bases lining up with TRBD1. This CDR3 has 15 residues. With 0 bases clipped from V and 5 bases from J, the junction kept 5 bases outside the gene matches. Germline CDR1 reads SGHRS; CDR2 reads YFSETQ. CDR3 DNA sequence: TGCGCCAGCAGCTTGGCTTCAGGGGGCGTAGATACGCAGTATTTT. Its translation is CASSLASGGVDTQYF.

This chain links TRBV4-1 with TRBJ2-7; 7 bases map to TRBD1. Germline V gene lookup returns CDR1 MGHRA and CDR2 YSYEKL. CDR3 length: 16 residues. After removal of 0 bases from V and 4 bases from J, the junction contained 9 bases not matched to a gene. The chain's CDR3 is CASSQDSTGDEYEQYF. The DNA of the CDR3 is TGCGCCAGCAGCCAAGATTCAACAGGGGACGAATACGAGCAGTACTTC.

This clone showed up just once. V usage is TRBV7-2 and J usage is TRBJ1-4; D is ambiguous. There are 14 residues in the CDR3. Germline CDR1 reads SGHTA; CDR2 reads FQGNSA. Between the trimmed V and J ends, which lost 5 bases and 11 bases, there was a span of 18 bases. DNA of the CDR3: TGTGCCAGCAGCCCGACGGGCGGGGATTGGAAACTGTTTTTT. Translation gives CASSPTGGDWKLFF.

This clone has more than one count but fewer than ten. The CDR3: CASSQPGQGRDYGYTF. The DNA of the CDR3 is TGCGCCAGCAGCCAACCGGGACAGGGCAGGGACTATGGCTACACCTTC. V usage is TRBV4-1 and J usage is TRBJ1-2, with 9 bases fitting TRBD1. The CDR3 loop spans 16 amino acids. The junction had 7 bases not matched to a gene; V was cut back by 2 bases and J by 3 bases. Germline assignment: CDR1 MGHRA and CDR2 YSYEKL.

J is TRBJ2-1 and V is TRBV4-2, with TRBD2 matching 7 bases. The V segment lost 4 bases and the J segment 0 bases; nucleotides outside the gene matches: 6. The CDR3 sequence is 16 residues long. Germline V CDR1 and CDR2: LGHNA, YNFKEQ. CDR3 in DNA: TGTGCCAGCAGCCCCGCGGGGGTCAGCTCCTACAATGAGCAGTTCTTC. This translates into CASSPAGVSSYNEQFF.

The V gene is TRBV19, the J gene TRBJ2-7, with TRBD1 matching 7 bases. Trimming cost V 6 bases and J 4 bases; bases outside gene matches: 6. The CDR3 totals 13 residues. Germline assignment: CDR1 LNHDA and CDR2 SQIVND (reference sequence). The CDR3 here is CASRNRGEYEQYF. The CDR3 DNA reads TGTGCCAGTAGGAACAGGGGAGAGTACGAGCAGTACTTC.

DNA for the CDR3: TGTGCCAGCAGCCAAGTTAGAGAATCGGGTACCAAAAACATTCAGTACTTC. Its protein is CASSQVRESGTKNIQYF. This rearrangement joins TRBV4-2 to TRBJ2-4; D unresolved. The germline V and J ends were trimmed by 1 base and 2 bases, with 15 bases remaining between them. CDR3 length equals 17 residues. The germline V gene has CDR1 LGHNA and CDR2 YNFKEQ.

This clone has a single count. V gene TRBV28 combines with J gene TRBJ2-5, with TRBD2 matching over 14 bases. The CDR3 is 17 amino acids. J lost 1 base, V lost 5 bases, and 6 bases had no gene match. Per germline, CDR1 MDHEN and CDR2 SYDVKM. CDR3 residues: CASSRKGTSGGQETQYF. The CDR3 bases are TGTGCCAGCAGTCGAAAAGGGACTAGCGGGGGCCAAGAGACCCAGTACTTC. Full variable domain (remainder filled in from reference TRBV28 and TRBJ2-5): DVKVTQSSRYLVKRTGEKVFLECVQDMDHENMFWYRQDPGLGLRLIYFSYDVKMKEKGDIPEGYSVSREKKERFSLILESASTNQTSMYLCASSRKGTSGGQETQYFGPGTRLLVL.

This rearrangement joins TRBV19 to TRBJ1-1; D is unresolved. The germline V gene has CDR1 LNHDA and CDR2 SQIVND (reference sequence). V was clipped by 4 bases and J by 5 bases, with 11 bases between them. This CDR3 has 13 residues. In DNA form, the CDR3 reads TGTGCCAGTAGTACGCGACTGCGGACTGAAGCTTTCTTT. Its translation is CASSTRLRTEAFF.

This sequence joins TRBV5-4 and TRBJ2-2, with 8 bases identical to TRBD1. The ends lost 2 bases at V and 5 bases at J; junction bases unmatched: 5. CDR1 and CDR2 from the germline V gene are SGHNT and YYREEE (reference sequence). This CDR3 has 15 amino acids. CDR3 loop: CASSLRQGATGELFF. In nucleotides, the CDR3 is TGTGCCAGCAGCTTACGGCAGGGGGCGACCGGGGAGCTGTTTTTT.

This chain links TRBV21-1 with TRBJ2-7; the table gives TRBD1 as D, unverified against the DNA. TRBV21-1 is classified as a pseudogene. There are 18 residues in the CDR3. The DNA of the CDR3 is TGTGCCAGCAGCAAAGGAAAGGCCCCAGGGGAAGGCTCCTACGAGCAGTACTTC. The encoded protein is CASSKGKAPGEGSYEQYF.